This TCR beta chain comes out of a study of blood T cell repertoires in COVID-19 (TCRdb year 2020). As for the study more broadly: The collaborator samples originated in the United States, Italy and Spain and spanned the acute and convalescent phases of COVID-19. The prospective study material was composed of cDNA or gDNA derived from T cells, B-cell-depleted T cells, or PBMCs. Subjects who had been exposed to COVID-19, were actively infected with it, or had recovered from it provided the deeply sampled blood TCRbeta repertoires that made up the dataset. The repertoires were released in a freely available public database meant as a resource for research on the immune response to SARS-CoV-2. Samples were obtained from the ongoing ImmuneRACE study (first 160 participants) and from about 1,300 subjects provided by 6 global collaborators. The sample metadata nearly always contained a de-identified subject ID, COVID-19 status, age in years and sex. Where available, HLA class I and class II types were taken from metadata supplied by the sample provider and were not determined by assay-based typing. The full study reports these points: The quantity of clinical and demographic metadata differed by source and by participant and was supplied without curation.

TCRbeta CDR3 regions were amplified from genomic DNA using the immunoSEQ Assay, a bias-controlled multiplex PCR. As for the original processing: The number of nucleated cells in each sample was estimated from the amplification of reference gene primers within the assay. To quantify the absolute abundance of each unique TCRbeta CDR3 rearrangement, sequence reads were collapsed and filtered. For each sample, productive Simpson clonality was calculated as the square root of Simpson's diversity index over productive rearrangements. TCRdb provides this immuneACCESS table in a form limited to in-frame rearrangements. Some clones are lacking; in checked studies, under half of them reflect an unresolved V gene, and why the rest are absent is not known. That table supplies the V and J calls and clone size; D and trimming were determined from the DNA. For this sample there are 70,000 or so clones; about 89% appear just once. The ten biggest clones cover around 13% of the sample.

Collaborating institutions collected whole blood in K2EDTA tubes following their own protocols. For TCRbeta analysis, collaborators shipped samples as frozen whole blood, isolated PBMCs, or DNA extracted from either of those sample types. The CDR3 has 13 amino acids, counting the end cysteine and phenylalanine. Here the CDR3 DNA is all that survives: 39 bases in frame from base 1. CDR1 LGHDT and CDR2 YNNKEL were looked up in the germline V gene (reference sequence). V is cut by 4 bases and J by 5 bases, and the space between the germline ends is 9 bases. On this clone itself: Its antigen is still unknown. Qualities for individual bases were not recorded, and no much larger clone is one base off.

Sequenced material: peripheral blood. This clonotype was sampled from a woman in her sixties with acute or convalescent COVID-19. The V gene is TRBV3-1 (or the pseudogene TRBV3-2) and the J gene is TRBJ2-1; TRBD2 could be the D gene, as 6 bases match. The nucleotide sequence is given as TGTGCCAGCAGCCCACGACTAGACAATGAGCAGTTCTTC. It translates to CASSPRLDNEQFF.